This T cell receptor (beta chain) stems from a study of T cell repertoires in cytomegalovirus infection (dated by TCRdb to about 2019). At the level of the whole study: Alongside well-studied HLA-B-restricted epitopes, the peptide stimulations were aimed at recently identified HLA-C-restricted CMV epitopes, whose presentation resists viral immunomodulation. The HLA type of each donor mattered for the analysis, because public TCR beta signatures pointed to carriage of CMV infection along with the matching HLA type.

With regard to this clonotype: Its antigen is not yet known. No much larger clonotype is one base removed from it; base qualities were not supplied.

The instrument given in TCRdb is Illumina HiSeq 1500. TCRdb itself trimmed the public reads at Q25 with fastp, ran MiXCR and retained productive beta chains. When rows share a CDR3 protein, they turn into one entry using the most common DNA and genes. The sample yields 600,000 to 700,000 distinct CDR3 sequences; around a third were counted once. 15% to 20% of the sample belongs to the ten largest clones. Taken with the paper, the label for treatment or condition translates to: in vitro stimulation with specific CMV peptide epitopes to enrich CMV-specific T cells. CDR1 SGHRS and CDR2 YFSETQ are derived from the germline V gene. The CDR3 holds 13 amino acids from the cysteine to the phenylalanine. Just CDR3 DNA is preserved here, 39 bases in frame from base 1. Trimming takes 0 bases from V and 6 bases from J, and the germline ends sit 9 bases apart. Here is what the overall study found, with its caveats: In the ex vivo response, HLA-C-restricted CMV-specific TCR beta clonotypes were dominant, and in two of eight donors the single most frequent clonotype came from this HLA-C-restricted group. Cumulative frequency of public TCR beta family members discriminated carriers of CMV infection plus the relevant HLA type in this cohort and an independent approximately 400-donor cohort.

The rearranged chain carries TRBV5-1 and TRBJ1-2; 5 matching bases give a weak D call of TRBD1. Sequenced material: cultured PBMCs, taken from culture after CMV antigen stimulation. This TCR was recovered from a human donor in good health (CMV status not recorded). Some clones in this sample may be carry-over from other donors' samples. The CDR3: CASSLETGNGYTF. The DNA reads as follows: TGCGCCAGCAGCTTGGAAACAGGCAATGGCTACACCTTC.